These 3 T cell receptor beta chains originate from one sample sequenced in a study of early T cells in non-severe SARS-CoV-2 infection. TCRdb re-called the 5' RACE reads through MiXCR, storing one row per CDR3 protein. Among tens of thousands of distinct CDR3 sequences listed, about 12% were seen once. The sample was whole blood. The source of these receptors is an adult who was a healthcare worker with PCR-confirmed SARS-CoV-2 infection or an uninfected control (not recorded which).

The rearrangement uses TRBV15 and TRBJ2-4, with 7 bases aligning to TRBD2. The V gene's germline CDR1 is LNHNV and CDR2 YYDKDF (reference sequence). The CDR3 totals 16 residues. V gave up 2 bases and J gave up 8 bases; unmatched junction bases: 12. The DNA of the CDR3 is TGTGCCACCAGCAGACTTCCCTACGCGGGAGATGACATTCAGTACTTC. The encoded protein is CATSRLPYAGDDIQYF.

This clonotype was seen at least ten times. The rearrangement links TRBV2 to TRBJ2-7; D is uncertain. Trimming shortened V by 6 bases and J by 2 bases, and 11 bases separated the two germline ends. Germline values: CDR1 SNHLY, CDR2 FYNNEI. The length of the CDR3 is 13 residues. The CDR3 protein is CASSGRFTYEQYF. The CDR3 nucleotides read TGTGCCAGCAGCGGACGGTTCACCTACGAGCAGTACTTC.

In its sample, this clonotype was seen many times. The chain is built from TRBV19 and TRBJ2-6; TRBD1 is a possible D gene (5 bases). The CDR3 has 16 residues. With 6 bases removed from V and 4 bases from J, the gap between germline ends came to 16 bases. Germline V gives CDR1 LNHDA, CDR2 SQIVND (reference sequence). The CDR3 is CASRGAGWIGANVLTF. Here the CDR3 DNA reads TGTGCCAGTAGAGGGGCAGGGTGGATCGGGGCCAACGTCCTGACTTTC.